This T cell receptor beta chain originates from a study of T-cell reconstitution after alpha-beta-depleted transplantation in children (dated by TCRdb to the mid-2010s). About the study as a whole: Using TCR repertoire profiling, the study followed T-cell immune reconstitution in a quantitative way in children after TCRalphabeta/CD19-depleted allogeneic hematopoietic cell transplantation.

The treatment or condition label, as the study defines it: allogeneic hematopoietic cell transplantation with graft depleted of TCRalphabeta T cells and CD19 B cells. TCRalphabeta/CD19-depleted allogeneic hematopoietic cell grafts were given to the transplant recipients, all of whom were children. Libraries were constructed by PCR. Sequencer: Illumina HiSeq 2500. TCR library preparation used molecular barcoding, with unique molecular identifiers applied to normalize quantification of the TCRbeta repertoire. Starting from the raw public reads, TCRdb applied fastp trimming at Q25, assembled clones with MiXCR and retained in-frame beta chains. Duplicate CDR3 protein sequences are folded into a single record with the most common DNA and genes. A total of fewer than 500,000 distinct CDR3 sequences appear in this sample, 43% of them only once. Roughly 27% of the sample is in the top ten clones. V sheds 4 bases and J sheds 1 base, leaving 11 bases between their ends. CDR1 and CDR2, looked up from the germline V gene, are SGHRS and YFSETQ. The CDR3 has 14 amino acids, counting the end cysteine and phenylalanine. Here the CDR3 DNA is all that survives: 42 bases in frame from base 1.

General conclusions and limits of the study: In some patients, the high TCRbeta diversity seen at day 60 was put down to recipient T cells and intrathymic progenitors that had survived conditioning. Over subsequent months, a decline in hyperexpanded clone frequencies was noted, and after one year, T-cell counts and TCRbeta diversity were mostly ascribed to newly produced T cells. The apparently early alphabetaT-cell count recovery about two months after transplant was reportedly dependent on only several hundred rapidly expanded clones derived from non-depleted graft cells.

About this clonotype itself: Its cognate antigen has yet to be identified. Possible read error: a much larger clone is one base away.

The sequence joins TRBV5-1 to TRBJ1-1; the best D guess is TRBD1, with 6 bases matching. The sequences come from PBMCs, collected before TCRalphabeta/CD19-depleted stem cell transplant. The origin of this receptor is a girl aged 2 to 10 with aplastic anemia, due to receive a stem cell transplant. The CDR3 loop reads CASSAGHGNTEAFF. The DNA reads TGCGCCAGCAGCGCGGGACACGGGAACACTGAAGCTTTCTTT.